Shown below are 12 T cell receptor beta chains from a single sample sequenced in a study of blood T cells in healthy people across ages (dated by TCRdb to the mid-2010s). The method behind the library was 5' RACE. These reads were obtained on an Illumina HiSeq 2500. A second roughly 6 to 12 cycle PCR used a sample-barcoded 5' primer and a J-beta primer mix. TCRdb reanalyzed the raw reads on its own, using fastp at Q25 for trimming and MiXCR for clone calling, and kept in-frame beta chains. Every entry covers one CDR3 protein and lists the most common genes and DNA from its rows. For this sample there are about 290,000 distinct CDR3 sequences; around 27% appear just once. The top ten constitute about 30% of the sample. What was sequenced was blood. The origin of the receptors is a woman aged 70-85 years in good health.

This clonotype was picked up a small number of times. V and J are TRBV28 and TRBJ2-1, with 11 positions matching TRBD2. Germline CDR1 MDHEN, CDR2 SYDVKM. The junction had 7 bases not matched to a gene; V was cut back by 8 bases and J by 7 bases. The CDR3 is 14 amino acids. DNA for the CDR3: TGTGCCAGCTTAGCGGGAGGGCCGGGGAATGAGCAGTTCTTC. It translates to CASLAGGPGNEQFF. The full variable domain, its missing parts supplied by reference TRBV28 and TRBJ2-1, is DVKVTQSSRYLVKRTGEKVFLECVQDMDHENMFWYRQDPGLGLRLIYFSYDVKMKEKGDIPEGYSVSREKKERFSLILESASTNQTSMYLCASLAGGPGNEQFFGPGTRLTVL.

V usage is TRBV4-1 and J usage is TRBJ2-2; TRBD2 is a possible D gene (7 bases). Trimming removed 0 bases at V and 1 base at J, with 12 bases between. The CDR3 is 17 residues long. The germline V gene encodes CDR1 MGHRA and CDR2 YSYEKL. The DNA for the CDR3 is TGCGCCAGCAGCCAAGAGGGGGCGGGAGAGAACACCGGGGAGCTGTTTTTT. As protein: CASSQEGAGENTGELFF.

The V and J genes are TRBV7-2 and TRBJ2-5; the D gene could be TRBD1 or TRBD2 (6 bases each). The CDR3 runs to 15 residues. Trimming removed 5 bases from V and 5 bases from J, with 18 bases in between. Germline-derived CDR1 and CDR2 are SGHTA and FQGNSA. The CDR3 region has the DNA TGTGCCAGCAGCCCAGGACAGTGGGCGGGGGAGACCCAGTACTTC. Its protein is CASSPGQWAGETQYF.

The CDR3 sequence is CASGLRRMNTGELFF. The CDR3 DNA follows: TGTGCTAGTGGTTTGAGAAGAATGAACACCGGGGAGCTGTTTTTT. This chain uses TRBV12-5 with TRBJ2-2; D unclear. The CDR3 is made up of 15 amino acids. Germline V gene data show CDR1 as LGHNT and CDR2 as FRNRAP. V was cut by 2 bases and J by 1 base, with 8 bases left in between.

This chain uses TRBV3-1 with TRBJ2-5, with TRBD2 identical over 7 bases. The tail of the sequence fits TRBJ2-7 better, so the J call may be wrong. The CDR3 is 13 amino acids. The germline V gene has CDR1 LGHDT and CDR2 YNNKEL (reference sequence). Here the CDR3 reads CASSPSGLYEQYF. DNA for the CDR3: TGTGCCAGCAGCCCTAGCGGCCTGTACGAGCAGTACTTC.

J is TRBJ2-1 and V is TRBV20-1, with TRBD2 matching over 11 bases. The CDR3 sequence is 16 residues long. The germline CDR1 and CDR2 sequences are DFQATT and SNEGSKA (reference sequence). After removal of 4 bases from V and 6 bases from J, the junction contained 11 bases not matched to a gene. CDR3 protein: CSANRLAGGWANEQFF. CDR3 sequence (DNA): TGCAGTGCTAACCGGCTAGCGGGAGGTTGGGCCAATGAGCAGTTCTTC.

This chain connects TRBV29-1 to TRBJ1-1; no definite D call. V was pared by 4 bases and J by 2 bases, with 8 bases between. Germline loops: CDR1 SQVTM, CDR2 ANQGSEA. The CDR3 consists of 12 residues. The CDR3 region is CSVALSNTEAFF. CDR3 bases: TGCAGCGTTGCGCTGAGTAACACTGAAGCTTTCTTT.

The CDR3 here is CSKANYNEQFF. CDR3 DNA: TGCAGCAAAGCGAACTACAATGAGCAGTTCTTC. The gene calls are TRBV29-1 and TRBJ2-5, with no clear D. The J call is in doubt because the DNA end fits TRBJ2-1 better. There are 11 residues in the CDR3. Germline CDR1 SQVTM, CDR2 ANQGSEA.

This clonotype was observed a handful of times. The chain uses TRBV29-1 and TRBJ1-2, with D possibly TRBD1 on 5 matching bases. The CDR3 is made up of 11 amino acids. V was trimmed by 4 bases and J by 2 bases, leaving 5 bases between them. Germline loops: CDR1 SQVTM, CDR2 ANQGSEA. The CDR3 reads CSVGDNYGYTF. For the CDR3, the DNA is TGCAGCGTTGGGGACAACTATGGCTACACCTTC.

This clonotype was picked up a small number of times. The chain's CDR3 is CASSLGLAVSQETQYF. The CDR3 nucleotides are TGTGCCAGCAGCTTAGGCCTAGCGGTATCGCAAGAGACCCAGTACTTC. This chain connects TRBV11-2 to TRBJ2-5, with 7 bases matching TRBD2. This CDR3 is built from 16 residues. CDR1 and CDR2 (germline): SGHAT, FQNNGV. V trimming: 1 base; J trimming: 2 bases; junction bases outside the gene matches: 7.

This clonotype was picked up many times. The CDR3 is CASSVGVAGPYEQYF. The CDR3 nucleotides are TGTGCCAGCAGCGTAGGGGTCGCGGGTCCCTACGAGCAGTACTTC. This chain links TRBV9 with TRBJ2-7; D is perhaps TRBD2 (5 bases). The length of the CDR3 is 15 residues. V lost 0 bases, J lost 2 bases, and 12 bases lay in between. The germline V gene has CDR1 SGDLS and CDR2 YYNGEE.

The V gene is TRBV28, the J gene TRBJ2-5; D may be TRBD1 (5 bases). The J call may be mistaken, given a closer DNA end match to TRBJ2-7. The CDR3 runs to 16 residues. Germline CDR1 reads MDHEN; CDR2 reads SYDVKM. DNA for the CDR3: TGTGCCAGCAGTTTCCCCCCGATGACAGTCTCCTACGAGCAGTACTTC. It encodes CASSFPPMTVSYEQYF.